A single sample is the source of the 19 T cell receptor beta chains below, sequenced in a study of cytomegalovirus exposure and HLA in healthy donors. Primers for the PCR totalled 60 Vbeta and 13 Jbeta. This table comes from immunoSEQ multiplex PCR, and its TCRdb copy is limited to in-frame clones, with some not included. The table lists roughly 200,000 clones, roughly 80% of them singletons, with 2.9% in the top ten. Sequencing was performed on PBMCs. Every receptor here comes from a man in his thirties or forties in good health and CMV-seronegative.

This clone was detected only a few times. V usage is TRBV19 and J usage is TRBJ1-5; D uncertain. Germline CDR1 LNHDA, CDR2 SQIVND (reference sequence). The CDR3 consists of 16 residues. Trimming took 0 bases from V and 3 from J, leaving 12 bases between them. CDR3: CASSIERRTLNQPQHF. In nucleotides, the CDR3 is TGTGCCAGTAGTATAGAGCGGAGAACGCTCAATCAGCCCCAGCATTTT.

This rearrangement joins TRBV18 to TRBJ1-4, with D tentatively TRBD1 (5 bases). The germline CDR1 and CDR2 sequences are KGHSH and LQKENI. The V end lost 6 bases, the J end lost 0 bases, and 11 bases lay between the germline ends. This CDR3 contains 15 residues. CDR3: CASSRQGATNEKLFF. In nucleotides, the CDR3 is TGTGCCAGCTCCCGCCAGGGTGCAACTAATGAAAAACTGTTTTTT. The variable domain in full, with the rest retrieved from reference TRBV18 and TRBJ1-4, is NAGVMQNPRHLVRRRGQEARLRCSPMKGHSHVYWYRQLPEEGLKFMVYLQKENIIDESGMPKERFSAEFPKEGPSILRIQQVVRGDSAAYFCASSRQGATNEKLFFGSGTQLSVL.

This clone was detected only a few times. The gene calls are TRBV19 and TRBJ2-5; 7 bases agree with TRBD1. Looked up from germline, CDR1 is LNHDA and CDR2 is SQIVND (reference sequence). The CDR3 totals 15 residues. The V gene end was trimmed by 4 bases and the J gene end by 1 base; junction bases not matched to a gene: 6. The CDR3 coding sequence is TGTGCCAGTAGTAGAAACAGGGGACCCCAAGAGACCCAGTACTTC. Translating gives CASSRNRGPQETQYF.

This clone was detected once. The chain employs TRBV5-1 and TRBJ2-5; TRBD1 aligns across 7 bases. In germline, CDR1 is SGHRS, CDR2 YFSETQ. The CDR3 spans 14 residues. The V and J ends lost 5 bases and 2 bases, in that order; junction bases with no gene match: 6. CDR3 sequence (DNA): TGCGCCAGCAGGGCTGGGACAGTTCAAGAGACCCAGTACTTC. As protein: CASRAGTVQETQYF.

CDR3 sequence (DNA): TGTGCCAGCAGCCGACGGACAGGGGGTATGACCGGGGAGCTGTTTTTT. It translates to CASSRRTGGMTGELFF. The rearrangement joins TRBV28 to TRBJ2-2; TRBD1 matches at 10 bases. V trimming: 6 bases; J trimming: 5 bases; junction bases outside the gene matches: 9. The CDR3 totals 16 residues. The germline CDR1 and CDR2 sequences are MDHEN and SYDVKM.

This rearrangement joins TRBV6-1 to TRBJ2-7; TRBD1 matches at 9 bases. This CDR3 is 13 amino acids long. The V segment lost 8 bases and the J segment 3 bases; nucleotides outside the gene matches: 5. CDR1 and CDR2 (germline): MNHNS, SASEGT. The CDR3 bases are TGTGCCAGCCGCCGGGACAGGGTCTACGAGCAGTACTTC. It codes for CASRRDRVYEQYF.

This chain uses TRBV2 with TRBJ2-5, with a possible D match to TRBD2 (6 bases). This CDR3 is built from 13 residues. V gave up 8 bases and J gave up 1 base, with 11 bases separating them. The V gene's germline CDR1 is SNHLY and CDR2 FYNNEI. CDR3 protein: CASVPGLQETQYF. The CDR3 coding sequence is TGTGCCAGCGTCCCGGGACTCCAAGAGACCCAGTACTTC.

This clone was detected only once. This chain uses TRBV7-5 with TRBJ1-5; the table assigns TRBD1, which was not confirmed against the DNA. TRBV7-5 has pseudogene status. This CDR3 has 14 amino acids. Here the CDR3 DNA reads TGTGCCAGAAGCCGCCCCCAAACAGATCAGCCCCAGCATTTT. It yields the protein CARSRPQTDQPQHF.

This clone was observed a handful of times. The chain is built from TRBV5-1 and TRBJ2-5; possible D gene TRBD2, 6 bases. The end of the DNA fits TRBJ2-7 better, so the J call may be wrong. The germline CDR1 and CDR2 sequences are SGHRS and YFSETQ. The CDR3 sequence is 15 residues long. CDR3 sequence reads: CASSHSGMGSYEQYF. The CDR3 DNA reads as TGCGCCAGCAGTCATAGCGGAATGGGCTCCTACGAGCAGTACTTC.

The chain employs TRBV19 and TRBJ1-1; D may be TRBD1 (6 bases). CDR3 length equals 13 residues. The germline V gene encodes CDR1 LNHDA and CDR2 SQIVND (reference sequence). Trimming cost V 6 bases and J 1 base, with 9 bases left between them. This chain's CDR3 is CASSTTGNTEAFF. The CDR3 nucleotides are TGTGCCAGTAGCACGACAGGGAACACTGAAGCTTTCTTT.

This clone has just one count. This chain joins TRBV7-8 and TRBJ1-2, with 10 bases lining up with TRBD1. The CDR3 has 15 residues. After removal of 1 base from V and 3 bases from J, the junction contained 2 bases not matched to a gene. Germline values: CDR1 SGHVS, CDR2 FQNEAQ. This CDR3 reads CASSLETGGHYGYTF. In nucleotides, the CDR3 is TGTGCCAGCAGCTTAGAGACAGGGGGCCACTATGGCTACACCTTC.

The rearrangement joins TRBV18 to TRBJ2-7; D is undetermined. The CDR3 covers 13 residues. Germline V gene lookup returns CDR1 KGHSH and CDR2 LQKENI. The V gene lost 0 bases and the J gene lost 0 bases, with 3 bases spanning the gap. This CDR3 reads CASSPPISYEQYF. CDR3 DNA: TGTGCCAGCTCACCACCCATCTCCTACGAGCAGTACTTC.

The chain has TRBV7-6 and TRBJ1-3, with D possibly being TRBD1 (6 bases). Germline-derived CDR1 and CDR2 are SGHVS and FNYEAQ. Deletions cut 5 bases from V and 0 bases from J, with 8 bases between. This CDR3 spans 14 amino acids. The CDR3, as DNA: TGTGCCAGCAGCCTACAGGGCTCTGGAAACACCATATATTTT. As protein: CASSLQGSGNTIYF.

The rearrangement joins TRBV6-4 to TRBJ1-4; 7 bases are a match to TRBD1. From germline, CDR1 is MRHNA and CDR2 SNTAGT. J gave up 5 bases and V 7 bases, and 7 bases lay outside the gene matches. The CDR3 has 14 amino acids. The DNA for the CDR3 is TGTGCCAGCACCTCCGGGACAGCGAATGAAAAACTGTTTTTT. This translates into CASTSGTANEKLFF.

This chain uses TRBV4-1 with TRBJ2-1; a weak D match, TRBD2 (6 bases). CDR1 MGHRA and CDR2 YSYEKL come from the germline V gene. The CDR3 spans 13 residues. Trimming left V 2 bases short and J 8 bases short, with 10 bases between. The CDR3 bases are TGCGCCAGCAGCCAAAGGAGGGACTATGAGCAGTTCTTC. Its translation is CASSQRRDYEQFF.

The chain joins TRBV10-3 to TRBJ2-7; 10 bases map to TRBD1. This CDR3 has 13 amino acids. V was pared by 4 bases and J by 4 bases, with 1 base of the junction left unmatched. The germline gives CDR1 ENHRY, CDR2 SYGVKD. The CDR3 spells CAISAGQGYEQYF. CDR3 sequence (DNA): TGTGCCATCAGTGCGGGACAGGGGTACGAGCAGTACTTC.

The chain couples TRBV9 to TRBJ2-7; 7 nucleotides align to TRBD1. Germline V gene lookup returns CDR1 SGDLS and CDR2 YYNGEE. This CDR3 is 14 amino acids long. V was clipped by 3 bases and J by 4 bases; unmatched bases: 7. CDR3: CASSADRAGYEQYF. The CDR3 DNA is TGTGCCAGCAGCGCCGACAGGGCCGGTTACGAGCAGTACTTC.

The rearrangement joins TRBV5-4 to TRBJ2-7, with D possibly TRBD2 on 6 matching bases. Per germline, CDR1 SGHNT and CDR2 YYREEE (reference sequence). The CDR3 contains 14 residues. V was cut by 5 bases and J by 4 bases, with 16 bases left in between. CDR3 DNA: TGTGCCAGCAGATCCGGGACTGGAACTTACGAGCAGTACTTC. Its protein product is CASRSGTGTYEQYF.

The V call is TRBV7-9, the J call TRBJ1-2; TRBD1 matches at 7 bases. This CDR3 region has 13 residues. The germline gives CDR1 SEHNR, CDR2 FQNEAQ (reference sequence). V was pared by 5 bases and J by 8 bases, with 8 bases of the junction left unmatched. The CDR3 reads CASSHRGVDGYTF. As DNA, the CDR3 is TGTGCCAGCAGCCACAGGGGCGTAGACGGCTACACCTTC.